This T cell receptor (beta chain) is from a study of T-cell memory formation after mild COVID-19. Study background: There were largely donor-specific TCR clusters. Study-level results: Pre-infection memory carried some responding clones, suggesting that cross-reactive memory joined.

Using its own MiXCR run on the 5' RACE reads, TCRdb lists one record per CDR3 protein. The sample lists some 350,000 distinct CDR3 sequences; 13% were seen once. The CDR3 contains 14 residues. The junction had 4 bases not matched to a gene; V was cut back by 2 bases and J by 6 bases. Germline loops: CDR1 SGHTA, CDR2 FQGNSA. Note on this clonotype: Its specificity is not known.

Material: PBMCs or a T cell subset sorted from them (not recorded which). The chain combines TRBV7-2 with TRBJ2-1, with 7 nucleotides matching TRBD2. This clonotype was sampled from a man younger than 35 who had mild COVID-19 (a few samples of this study predate the infection). Cell type and time point are not known. The CDR3 region has the DNA TGTGCCAGCAGCTTATGGGCTAGCGGCAATGAGCAGTTCTTC. This gives the protein CASSLWASGNEQFF.